At least ten counts were recorded for the clone carrying this T cell receptor beta chain. V was shortened by 0 bases and J by 4 bases, with 12 bases between the two germline ends. The CDR3 length is 15 residues. Germline V lookup: CDR1 ENHRY, CDR2 SYGVKD. The data were obtained in a study of T cells in Graves' hyperthyroidism and ophthalmopathy. Authors of the study amplified TCR beta CDR3 regions from RNA transcripts. Researchers ran a first-round RT-PCR on the TCR CDR3 using the HTBI primer set. TCRdb fed the multiplex PCR reads into MiXCR, producing one record per CDR3 protein. The sample consists of about half a million distinct CDR3 sequences, approximately 16% of them appearing once.

The chain recombines TRBV10-3 with TRBJ1-1, with a weak D call TRBD1 (5 bases). Sequenced input: blood. The source of this sequence is a woman aged 25 to 45 with Graves' ophthalmopathy. CDR3 nucleotide sequence: TGTGCCATCAGTGAGTCGTTGGCAGGGCCCACTGAAGCTTTCTTT. Its protein product is CAISESLAGPTEAFF.